One and the same sample provided the 14 T cell receptor beta chains below, sequenced in a study of CD4+ T cells in melanoma (dated by TCRdb to the early 2020s). The library relied on the immunoSEQ multiplex PCR assay. Held by TCRdb, this immuneACCESS table contains in-frame sequences only and omits some clones. Under half of the omission traces to an unresolved V gene where checked; the cause of the rest is unknown. The sample yields over 15,000 clones; 65% to 85% were counted once. The biggest ten clones account for approximately 12% of the sample. Material for sequencing was cells from a culture (not recorded whether cultured in vitro). The origin of the receptors is a human donor with melanoma.

The CDR3 reads CASSKGDLEHTDTQYF. CDR3 DNA: TGTGCCAGCAGCAAAGGGGATTTGGAGCATACAGATACGCAGTATTTT. The gene calls are TRBV9 and TRBJ2-3, with D perhaps TRBD1 (5 bases). This CDR3 region has 16 residues. V was shortened by 4 bases and J by 3 bases, with 18 bases between the two germline ends. Germline V gene sequence: CDR1 SGDLS, CDR2 YYNGEE.

This chain connects TRBV2 to TRBJ1-5; 9 nucleotides agree with TRBD1. With 6 bases clipped from V and 6 bases from J, the junction kept 3 bases outside the gene matches. Germline V gene sequence: CDR1 SNHLY, CDR2 FYNNEI. The CDR3 contains 13 residues. The CDR3 nucleotides are TGTGCCAGCAGGACGACAGGGGGTCAGCCCCAGCATTTT. Translation: CASRTTGGQPQHF.

The rearrangement joins TRBV4-1 to TRBJ1-1, with 7 bases matching TRBD1. The CDR3 consists of 16 residues. V shed 7 bases, J shed 2 bases, and the junction held 13 bases outside the gene matches. Germline CDR1 and CDR2: MGHRA and YSYEKL. The CDR3 DNA reads as TGCGCCAGCACCCGTTACGGGACAGCGTCAAACACTGAAGCTTTCTTT. Translating it yields CASTRYGTASNTEAFF.

This clone was seen once. The V call is TRBV12-5, the J call TRBJ1-2, with TRBD1 matching over 9 bases. Per germline, CDR1 LGHNT and CDR2 FRNRAP. Trimming removed 0 bases from V and 4 bases from J; junction bases left unmatched: 6. The CDR3 length is 16 residues. CDR3 loop: CASGLVAGQGIYGYTF. CDR3 nucleotides: TGTGCTAGTGGTTTGGTAGCGGGACAGGGCATCTATGGCTACACCTTC.

Of note for this clone: The junction does not match germline at one end; this may be a read error. This chain connects TRBV6-5 to TRBJ1-1; D might be TRBD1 (5 bases). Germline CDR1 MNHEY, CDR2 SVGAGI. This CDR3 comprises 8 residues. CDR3: CATRAQEF. DNA for the CDR3: TGTGCCACCAGGGCCCAGGAGTTT.

The rearrangement uses TRBV6-5 and TRBJ2-3, with TRBD2 as a possible D gene (6 bases). CDR3 length: 15 amino acids. V lost 5 bases to trimming and J lost 6 bases, with 18 bases between them. Per the germline V gene, CDR1 is MNHEY and CDR2 is SVGAGI. Here the CDR3 reads CASSPTRGPRDTQYF. Here the CDR3 DNA reads TGTGCCAGCAGTCCCACGCGGGGCCCACGGGATACGCAGTATTTT.

The rearrangement uses TRBV11-2 and TRBJ1-1; 7 bases agree with TRBD1. V trimming: 5 bases; J trimming: 5 bases; junction bases outside the gene matches: 8. CDR3 length: 14 residues. Germline values: CDR1 SGHAT, CDR2 FQNNGV. The CDR3 coding sequence is TGTGCCAGCAGCCCGACAGGGAGAGGGACTGAAGCTTTCTTT. As protein: CASSPTGRGTEAFF.

The V gene is TRBV18, the J gene TRBJ2-1; tentative D call: TRBD2 (5 bases). The V end lost 1 base, the J end lost 5 bases, and 9 bases lay between the germline ends. Germline V gene sequence: CDR1 KGHSH, CDR2 LQKENI. CDR3 length: 14 residues. The CDR3 DNA reads TGTGCCAGCTCACCACTACAAGCGGACAATGAGCAGTTCTTC. Protein: CASSPLQADNEQFF.

This chain connects TRBV6-1 to TRBJ1-2; 8 positions agree with TRBD1. CDR3 length: 14 amino acids. Trimming removed 2 bases from V and 5 bases from J; junction bases left unmatched: 4. The germline V gene has CDR1 MNHNS and CDR2 SASEGT. This CDR3 is CASSERQGRYGYTF. In nucleotides, the CDR3 is TGTGCCAGCAGTGAAAGACAGGGGCGATATGGCTACACCTTC.

The chain uses TRBV7-3 and TRBJ1-1, with D perhaps TRBD1 (5 bases). CDR1 and CDR2 from the germline V gene are SGHTA and FQGTGA. There are 15 residues in the CDR3. V shed 3 bases and J shed 0 bases, with 11 bases lying between them. CDR3 loop: CASSFLTAMNTEAFF. Here the CDR3 DNA reads TGTGCCAGCAGCTTTTTGACAGCAATGAACACTGAAGCTTTCTTT.

This chain's CDR3 is CASSDPPESTEAFF. CDR3 nucleotide sequence: TGTGCCAGCAGTGATCCGCCCGAGTCCACTGAAGCTTTCTTT. V gene TRBV6-1 combines with J gene TRBJ1-1; D gene ambiguous. Germline CDR1 and CDR2: MNHNS and SASEGT. The CDR3 has 14 amino acids. V was pared by 3 bases and J by 4 bases, with 12 bases between.

This chain connects TRBV29-1 to TRBJ2-2; D call uncertain. CDR3 length: 13 residues. Looked up from germline, CDR1 is SQVTM and CDR2 is ANQGSEA. V shed 3 bases and J shed 4 bases, with 9 bases lying between them. The CDR3 region is CSVEVAVTGELFF. The CDR3 DNA reads TGCAGCGTTGAGGTGGCGGTCACCGGGGAGCTGTTTTTT.

The chain couples TRBV21-1 to TRBJ2-2. TRBV21-1 is described as a pseudogene. There are 14 residues in the CDR3. The chain's CDR3 is CASSNPPHTGELFF. CDR3 DNA: TGTGCCAGCAGCAATCCCCCGCACACCGGGGAGCTGTTTTTT.

The chain employs TRBV11-2 and TRBJ1-1; 7 bases match TRBD1. With 4 bases clipped from V and 1 base from J, the junction kept 6 bases outside the gene matches. The V gene's germline CDR1 is SGHAT and CDR2 FQNNGV. CDR3 length: 15 residues. CDR3 nucleotides: TGTGCCAGCAGCTACACAGGGGCCAGGAACACTGAAGCTTTCTTT. Translating it yields CASSYTGARNTEAFF.